This T cell receptor (beta chain) comes out of a study of blood T cell repertoires in COVID-19. Germline V gene sequence: CDR1 SNHLY, CDR2 FYNNEI. V trimming: 6 bases; J trimming: 4 bases; junction bases outside the gene matches: 1. The CDR3 is 12 residues long. The protocol was immunoSEQ multiplex PCR, while the TCRdb copy is restricted to in-frame clones and leaves out a portion. This table has 120,000 to 150,000 clones, roughly four fifths appearing once. This chain connects TRBV2 to TRBJ1-2; TRBD1 matches 8 bases. The clonotype originates from a woman aged 18 to 35 who had been exposed to COVID-19. The sequenced sample was PBMCs or T cells enriched from blood (not recorded which). This CDR3 reads CASSDRGYGYTF. CDR3 coding DNA: TGTGCCAGCAGCGACAGGGGCTATGGCTACACCTTC.